The present entry profiles one TCR beta chain with its context. The specificity of this receptor is unknown. Qualities for individual bases were not recorded, and no much larger clone is one base off. The data stem from a study of T cell clonotyping in hematopoietic cell transplantation (dated by TCRdb to the early 2020s). Background on the whole study: The study collected 110 to 150 blood samples from 35 consecutive transplant recipients and their related donors. Recruitment of patients ran from late 2015 to January 2017, and follow-up continued until September 2020 or until death.

According to the germline V gene (reference sequence), CDR1 reads SGHKS and CDR2 reads YYEKEE. V is clipped by 1 base and J by 2 bases, and the sequence between their germline boundaries is 7 bases long. Including cysteine and phenylalanine, the CDR3 has 13 amino acids. Left in the record is the CDR3 DNA by itself, 39 bases read in frame from the first base. The sample's time point label is to be understood as: 30 days after allo-HCT. Blood samples were obtained from recipients approximately 28 days before transplant and at days 30, 100 and 180 after transplant. Using Nuclei Lysis Solution, genomic DNA was extracted from unfractionated peripheral blood mononuclear cells that were either fresh or cryopreserved. Summary of the overall study and its limitations: Broader TCR repertoire diversity after transplant was predicted by Inverse Simpson Index values from donors and from recipients before transplant. The sample size was limited, and because cells were not sorted, the contributions of CD4 and CD8 repertoires could not be separated. Overlap with donor repertoires was found for only a small fraction of recipient repertoires, with over 95% found to appear de novo at the given depth. After transplant, TCR diversity in recipients dropped, and pathologically expanded clonotypes increased progressively from day 30 to day 180.

The immunoSEQ assay, a bias-controlled multiplex PCR using V- and J-specific primers, was used to amplify TCR beta CDR3 regions from genomic DNA. A proprietary barcode and Illumina adapter sequences were added to the CDR3 amplicons in a second PCR step. An Illumina MiSeq instrument was used to sequence the CDR3 libraries. The study's own analysis went as follows. Export and quality control were performed with immunoSEQ Analyzer 3.0, and downstream analyses were performed with R Bioconductor and Immunarch. Only productive rearrangements within the normalized downsampled data set were used in the calculation of repertoire metrics. In the normalized cohort, a clonotype counted as pathologically expanded if the clonotype was larger than 5 templates. The Inverse Simpson Index was used to measure repertoire diversity. To capture all clonotypes, CMV-specificity analyses were performed on the non-normalized data set. The table comes from immuneACCESS by way of TCRdb, which keeps in-frame sequences with V and J called. Part of the clones is missing from these tables; in studies checked, under half for an unresolved V gene and the rest for unknown reasons. V and J calls and clone size are copied from that table; D and trimming were computed from the DNA. The sample data list around 2,000 clones, and almost 95% of these were observed just once. In total, the top ten clones hold around 11% of the sample.

The sequence joins TRBV5-5 to TRBJ2-7; no D gene is confidently identified. Specimen: peripheral blood mononuclear cells, collected 30 days after allogeneic stem cell transplant. This receptor was obtained from a female patient aged 50-59 years who had an allogeneic stem cell transplant from a related donor, so the T cells may come from the graft donor. Some clones in this sample may be carry-over from other donors' samples. The CDR3 protein is CASSLPKTYEQYF. DNA sequence: TGTGCCAGCAGCTTGCCGAAAACCTACGAGCAGTACTTC.